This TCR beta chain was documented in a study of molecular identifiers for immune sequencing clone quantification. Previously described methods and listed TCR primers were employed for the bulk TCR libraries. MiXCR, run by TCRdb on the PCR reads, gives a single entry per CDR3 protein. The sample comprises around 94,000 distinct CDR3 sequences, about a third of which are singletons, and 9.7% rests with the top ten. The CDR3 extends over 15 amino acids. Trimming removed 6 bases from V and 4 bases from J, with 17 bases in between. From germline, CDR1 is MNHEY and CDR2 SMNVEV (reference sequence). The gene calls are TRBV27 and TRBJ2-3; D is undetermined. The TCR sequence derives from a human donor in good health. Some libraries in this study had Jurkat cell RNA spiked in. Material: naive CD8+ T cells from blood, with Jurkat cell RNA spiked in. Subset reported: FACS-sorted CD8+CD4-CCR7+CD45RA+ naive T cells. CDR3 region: CASRLRRTGADTQYF. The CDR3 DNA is TGTGCCAGCAGATTAAGACGAACTGGGGCAGATACGCAGTATTTT.